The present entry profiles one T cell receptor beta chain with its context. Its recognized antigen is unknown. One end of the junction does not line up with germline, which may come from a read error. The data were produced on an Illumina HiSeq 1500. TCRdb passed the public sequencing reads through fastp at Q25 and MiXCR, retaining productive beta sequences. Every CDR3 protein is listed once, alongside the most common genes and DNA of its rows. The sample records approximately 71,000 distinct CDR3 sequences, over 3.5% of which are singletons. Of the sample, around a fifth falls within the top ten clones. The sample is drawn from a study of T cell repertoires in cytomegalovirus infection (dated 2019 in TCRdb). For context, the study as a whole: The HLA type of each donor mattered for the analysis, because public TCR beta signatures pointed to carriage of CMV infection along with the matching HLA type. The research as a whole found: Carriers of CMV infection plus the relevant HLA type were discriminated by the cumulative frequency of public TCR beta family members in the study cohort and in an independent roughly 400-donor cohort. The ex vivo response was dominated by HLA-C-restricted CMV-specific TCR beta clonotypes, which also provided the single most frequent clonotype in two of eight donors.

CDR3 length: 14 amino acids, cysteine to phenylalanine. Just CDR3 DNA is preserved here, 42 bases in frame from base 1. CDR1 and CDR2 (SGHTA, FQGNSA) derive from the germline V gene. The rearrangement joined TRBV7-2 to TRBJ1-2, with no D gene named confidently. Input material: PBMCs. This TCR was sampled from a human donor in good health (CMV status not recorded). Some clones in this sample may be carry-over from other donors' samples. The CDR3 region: CASNPPTSNYCYTF. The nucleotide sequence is TGTGCCAGCAACCCGCCGACCTCTAACTATTGCTACACCTTC.